The 6 T cell receptor beta chains below all came from one sample that was sequenced in a study of blood T cell repertoires in COVID-19. The data were produced by immunoSEQ multiplex PCR, yet TCRdb's version contains in-frame clones alone and is incomplete. The top ten clones hold under 3% of a sample with some 73,000 clones, 77% of them seen once. Sequenced: peripheral blood. These receptors were collected from an older man with COVID-19, enrolled during active disease.

This clone came up a few times. The V gene is TRBV7-9, the J gene TRBJ2-3, with TRBD1 matching over 9 bases. CDR1 and CDR2 (germline): SEHNR, FQNEAQ (reference sequence). V lost 7 bases, J lost 2 bases, and 4 bases stayed unmatched. The CDR3 is 14 amino acids. The CDR3 here is CASTTGGDTDTQYF. The CDR3 DNA reads as TGTGCCAGCACCACAGGGGGCGACACAGATACGCAGTATTTT. Drawing the rest from reference TRBV7-9 and TRBJ2-3, the complete variable domain is DTGVSQNPRHKITKRGQNVTFRCDPISEHNRLYWYRQTLGQGPEFLTYFQNEAQLEKSRLLSDRFSAERPKGSFSTLEIQRTEQGDSAMYLCASTTGGDTDTQYFGPGTRLTVL.

This clone has ten or more counts. The genes are TRBV14 and TRBJ2-1, with D uncertain. The CDR3 length is 11 residues. The germline gives CDR1 SGHDN, CDR2 FVKESK. Trimming took off 4 bases at V and 7 bases at J, with 5 bases between the two ends. CDR3 DNA sequence: TGTGCCAGCAGCCTACTTAATGAGCAGTTCTTC. This sequence encodes CASSLLNEQFF.

The chain recombines TRBV19 with TRBJ1-2; D unresolved. The length of the CDR3 is 11 residues. Germline CDR1 is LNHDA and CDR2 is SQIVND (reference sequence). Trimming removed 8 bases at V and 4 bases at J, with 8 bases between. CDR3 DNA: TGTGCCAGTGGCGGAGGCTATGGCTACACCTTC. It codes for CASGGGYGYTF.

This clone came up once. V and J are TRBV11-2 and TRBJ2-5; D not resolved. V lost 3 bases to trimming and J lost 2 bases, with 7 bases between them. This CDR3 comprises 13 residues. Per the germline V gene, CDR1 is SGHAT and CDR2 is FQNNGV. As DNA, the CDR3 is TGTGCCAGCAGCTTGAGGCAGCAAGAGACCCAGTACTTC. This translates into CASSLRQQETQYF.

This clone has only a few counts. J is TRBJ2-2 and V is TRBV4-1, with TRBD1 matching over 9 bases. The germline CDR1 and CDR2 sequences are MGHRA and YSYEKL. The V segment lost 2 bases and the J segment 4 bases; nucleotides outside the gene matches: 11. The CDR3 length is 18 residues. CDR3 protein: CASSQSSGQGISTGELFF. CDR3 sequence (DNA): TGCGCCAGCAGCCAATCATCGGGACAGGGCATCTCCACCGGGGAGCTGTTTTTT.

The chain couples TRBV19 to TRBJ1-5; the D gene is possibly TRBD1 (6 bases). Germline V lookup: CDR1 LNHDA, CDR2 SQIVND (reference sequence). CDR3 size: 15 residues. V lost 7 bases and J 0 bases, leaving 13 bases between the germline ends. Here the CDR3 reads CASKTRDISNQPQHF. CDR3 nucleotides: TGTGCCAGTAAAACTCGGGACATTAGCAATCAGCCCCAGCATTTT.